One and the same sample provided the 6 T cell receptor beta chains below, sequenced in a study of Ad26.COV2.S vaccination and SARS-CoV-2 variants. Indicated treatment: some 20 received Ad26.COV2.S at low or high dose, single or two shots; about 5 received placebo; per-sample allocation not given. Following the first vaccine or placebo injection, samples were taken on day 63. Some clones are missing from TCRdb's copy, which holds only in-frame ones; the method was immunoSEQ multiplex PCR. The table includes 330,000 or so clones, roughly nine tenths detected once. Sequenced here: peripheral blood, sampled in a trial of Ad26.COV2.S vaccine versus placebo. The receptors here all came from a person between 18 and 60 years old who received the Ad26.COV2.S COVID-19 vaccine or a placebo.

The CDR3 region is CASSLDTPSRWGSSEAFF. CDR3 in DNA: TGTGCCAGCAGCTTAGATACCCCGAGCAGGTGGGGCTCTAGTGAAGCTTTCTTT. This chain joins TRBV11-3 and TRBJ1-1, with TRBD1 as a possible D gene (5 bases). There are 18 residues in the CDR3. CDR1 is SGHNT and CDR2 is YENEEA in the germline V gene. Trimming pared 0 bases from V and 7 bases from J, leaving 24 bases between.

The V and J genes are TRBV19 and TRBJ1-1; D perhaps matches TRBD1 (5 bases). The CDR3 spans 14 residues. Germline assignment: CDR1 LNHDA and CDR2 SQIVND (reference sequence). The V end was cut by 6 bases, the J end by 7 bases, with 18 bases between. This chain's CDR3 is CASRRPGQADEAFF. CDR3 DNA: TGTGCCAGTAGACGCCCGGGGCAGGCTGATGAAGCTTTCTTT.

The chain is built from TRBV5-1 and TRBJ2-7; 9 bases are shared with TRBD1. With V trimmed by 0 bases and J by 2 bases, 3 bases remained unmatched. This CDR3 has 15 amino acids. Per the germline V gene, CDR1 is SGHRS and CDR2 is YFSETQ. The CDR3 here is CASSLDWTGAYEQYF. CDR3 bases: TGCGCCAGCAGCTTGGACTGGACAGGGGCCTACGAGCAGTACTTC.

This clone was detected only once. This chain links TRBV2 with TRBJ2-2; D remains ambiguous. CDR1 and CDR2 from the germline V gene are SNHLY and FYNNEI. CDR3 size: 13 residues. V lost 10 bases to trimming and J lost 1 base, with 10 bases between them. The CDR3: CAKQQENTGELFF. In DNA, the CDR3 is TGTGCCAAACAGCAGGAGAACACCGGGGAGCTGTTTTTT.

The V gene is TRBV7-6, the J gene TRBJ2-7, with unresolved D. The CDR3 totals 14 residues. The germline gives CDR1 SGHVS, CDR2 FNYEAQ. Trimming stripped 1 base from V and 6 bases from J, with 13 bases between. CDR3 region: CASSLEGQETEQYF. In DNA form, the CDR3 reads TGTGCCAGCAGCTTAGAAGGTCAAGAAACCGAGCAGTACTTC.

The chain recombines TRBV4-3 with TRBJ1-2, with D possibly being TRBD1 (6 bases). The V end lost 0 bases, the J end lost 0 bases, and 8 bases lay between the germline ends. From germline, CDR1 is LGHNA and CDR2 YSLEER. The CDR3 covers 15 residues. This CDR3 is CASSQDRTANYGYTF. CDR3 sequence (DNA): TGCGCCAGCAGCCAAGATCGGACAGCTAACTATGGCTACACCTTC.